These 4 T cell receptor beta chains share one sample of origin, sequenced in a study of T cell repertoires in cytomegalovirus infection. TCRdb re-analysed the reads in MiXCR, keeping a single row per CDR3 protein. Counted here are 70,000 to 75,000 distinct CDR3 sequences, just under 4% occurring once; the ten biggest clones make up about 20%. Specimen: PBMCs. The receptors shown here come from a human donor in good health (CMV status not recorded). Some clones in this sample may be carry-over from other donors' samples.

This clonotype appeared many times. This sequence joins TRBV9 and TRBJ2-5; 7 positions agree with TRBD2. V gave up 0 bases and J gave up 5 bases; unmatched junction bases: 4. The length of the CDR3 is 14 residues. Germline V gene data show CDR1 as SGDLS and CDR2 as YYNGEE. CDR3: CASSVGPGRETQYF. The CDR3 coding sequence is TGTGCCAGCAGCGTAGGTCCCGGGAGGGAGACCCAGTACTTC.

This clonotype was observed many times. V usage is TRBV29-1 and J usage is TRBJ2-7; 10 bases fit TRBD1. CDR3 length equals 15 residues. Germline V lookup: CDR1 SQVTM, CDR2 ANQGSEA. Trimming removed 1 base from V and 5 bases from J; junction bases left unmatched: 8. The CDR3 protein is CSVEVWDRGSHEQYF. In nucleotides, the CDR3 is TGCAGCGTTGAAGTATGGGACAGGGGTAGCCACGAGCAGTACTTC.

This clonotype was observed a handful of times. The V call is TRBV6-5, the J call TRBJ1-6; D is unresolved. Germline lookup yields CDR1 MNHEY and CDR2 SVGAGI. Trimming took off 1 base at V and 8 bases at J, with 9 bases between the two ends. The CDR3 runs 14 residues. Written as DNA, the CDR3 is TGTGCCAGCAGTTACTATGCAGGAGATTCACCCCTCCACTTT. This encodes CASSYYAGDSPLHF.

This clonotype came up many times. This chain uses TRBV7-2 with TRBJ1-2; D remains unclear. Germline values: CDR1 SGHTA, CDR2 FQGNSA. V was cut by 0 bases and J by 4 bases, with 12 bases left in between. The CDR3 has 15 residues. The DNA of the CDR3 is TGTGCCAGCAGCTTAGCGCAGGTTGGATCCTATGGCTACACCTTC. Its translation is CASSLAQVGSYGYTF.